The 21 T cell receptor beta chains below come from one sample, sequenced in a study of PD-1 blockade in mismatch repair-deficient tumors. Using immunoSEQ multiplex PCR, the repertoire was profiled, and TCRdb retains in-frame clones only, with some absent. The sample yields over 14,000 clones, approximately 80% seen once. No antigen has been identified for these receptors. As to time point: roughly 9-day in vitro stimulation with candidate neoantigen peptide 5. Here the sequenced sample was cells cultured in vitro, taken from a patient treated with pembrolizumab. Receptor source: an adult with mismatch repair-deficient cancer.

This sequence joins TRBV18 and TRBJ1-5, with no clear D. CDR3 length: 19 amino acids. Between the trimmed V and J ends, which lost 3 bases and 0 bases, there was a span of 21 bases. Per germline, CDR1 KGHSH and CDR2 LQKENI. The CDR3 sequence is CASSPSYLRHQYSNQPQHF. In nucleotides, the CDR3 is TGTGCCAGCTCACCTTCTTATCTTCGCCACCAATATAGCAATCAGCCCCAGCATTTT.

This chain links TRBV6-5 with TRBJ2-7; no clear D. V dropped 6 bases and J dropped 12 bases, with 12 bases sitting between them. The germline gives CDR1 MNHEY, CDR2 SVGAGI. The CDR3 is made up of 10 amino acids. CDR3 sequence reads: CASRKPDRYF. CDR3 nucleotides: TGTGCCAGCAGAAAGCCCGATCGGTACTTC.

The rearrangement joins TRBV4-1 to TRBJ2-2, with 11 bases lining up with TRBD2. The J segment lost 5 bases and the V segment lost 5 bases, leaving 7 bases of the junction unmatched. The germline CDR1 and CDR2 sequences are MGHRA and YSYEKL. The length of the CDR3 is 16 residues. Here the CDR3 reads CASSVLAGVGTGELFF. CDR3 coding DNA: TGCGCCAGCAGCGTACTAGCGGGAGTAGGAACCGGGGAGCTGTTTTTT.

The rearrangement uses TRBV6-5 and TRBJ2-7; D uncertain. Trimming stripped 4 bases from V and 0 bases from J, with 4 bases between. Germline assignment: CDR1 MNHEY and CDR2 SVGAGI. This CDR3 is 12 amino acids long. The DNA of the CDR3 is TGTGCCAGCAGTTCGCCCTCCTACGAGCAGTACTTC. Encoded protein: CASSSPSYEQYF.

The V call is TRBV9, the J call TRBJ2-2; tentative D call: TRBD2 (6 bases). V lost 0 bases and J 2 bases, leaving 8 bases between the germline ends. The CDR3 extends over 15 amino acids. Germline lookup yields CDR1 SGDLS and CDR2 YYNGEE. The CDR3 region is CASSVGGLNTGELFF. CDR3 DNA sequence: TGTGCCAGCAGCGTAGGGGGACTCAACACCGGGGAGCTGTTTTTT.

The CDR3 DNA follows: TGTGCCAGCAGTGAAAGGGGCCTAGCGGTCTACAATGAGCAGTTCTTC. Translated: CASSERGLAVYNEQFF. The V gene is TRBV2, the J gene TRBJ2-1; 7 bases match TRBD2. The CDR3 sequence is 16 residues long. CDR1 is SNHLY and CDR2 is FYNNEI in the germline V gene. The V gene end was trimmed by 2 bases and the J gene end by 3 bases; junction bases not matched to a gene: 7.

The chain couples TRBV28 to TRBJ2-3; perhaps D is TRBD1 or TRBD2 (6 bases each). V was clipped by 2 bases and J by 6 bases, with 18 bases between them. The CDR3 length is 16 residues. CDR1 and CDR2 from the germline V gene are MDHEN and SYDVKM. This chain's CDR3 is CASSLGPPGAGDTQYF. The CDR3 DNA reads as TGTGCCAGCAGTTTAGGCCCCCCGGGGGCCGGGGATACGCAGTATTTT.

The chain recombines TRBV19 with TRBJ2-1; TRBD2 might be the D (6 bases). This CDR3 spans 14 amino acids. V dropped 8 bases and J dropped 6 bases, with 17 bases sitting between them. Germline V gene data show CDR1 as LNHDA and CDR2 as SQIVND (reference sequence). The CDR3: CASRPPGVGNEQFF. The CDR3 nucleotides are TGTGCCAGTCGCCCGCCGGGAGTAGGCAATGAGCAGTTCTTC.

Notes on this clone: The sample contains more than one DNA sequence encoding this CDR3. This chain connects TRBV6-5 to TRBJ1-1; possible D gene TRBD1, 5 bases. Germline V gene sequence: CDR1 MNHEY, CDR2 SVGAGI. The CDR3 totals 13 residues. V lost 6 bases, J lost 2 bases, and 10 bases lay in between. The CDR3 region has the DNA TGTGCCAGCAGACGGGGCATTAACACTGAAGCTTTCTTT. It yields the protein CASRRGINTEAFF.

Within the sample, this clone is medium-sized. The V and J genes are TRBV19 and TRBJ2-7; D might be TRBD1 (5 bases). Per the germline V gene, CDR1 is LNHDA and CDR2 is SQIVND (reference sequence). This CDR3 is 15 amino acids long. Trimming shortened V by 0 bases and J by 2 bases, and 11 bases separated the two germline ends. The CDR3 spells CASSIDPRVAYEQYF. The CDR3 nucleotides read TGTGCCAGTAGTATAGATCCCAGGGTAGCCTACGAGCAGTACTTC. Variable domain in full (rest from reference TRBV19 and TRBJ2-7): DGGITQSPKYLFRKEGQNVTLSCEQNLNHDAMYWYRQDPGQGLRLIYYSQIVNDFQKGDIAEGYSVSREKKESFPLTVTSAQKNPTAFYLCASSIDPRVAYEQYFGPGTRLTVT.

The CDR3 region has the DNA TGTGCCAGCGGTGGTCGAGCCTACGAGCAGTACTTC. Its protein is CASGGRAYEQYF. V and J are TRBV7-9 and TRBJ2-7; D is ambiguous. Trimming pared 8 bases from V and 2 bases from J, leaving 10 bases between. Looked up from germline, CDR1 is SEHNR and CDR2 is FQNEAQ (reference sequence). This CDR3 is built from 12 residues.

The rearrangement joins TRBV28 to TRBJ2-7, with 15 bases that match TRBD2. J gave up 4 bases and V 5 bases, and 6 bases lay outside the gene matches. The CDR3 contains 16 residues. The germline V gene has CDR1 MDHEN and CDR2 SYDVKM. The CDR3: CASSRSGTSGRYEQYF. Here the CDR3 DNA reads TGTGCCAGCAGTCGTTCCGGGACTAGCGGGAGGTACGAGCAGTACTTC. Variable domain in full (rest from reference TRBV28 and TRBJ2-7): DVKVTQSSRYLVKRTGEKVFLECVQDMDHENMFWYRQDPGLGLRLIYFSYDVKMKEKGDIPEGYSVSREKKERFSLILESASTNQTSMYLCASSRSGTSGRYEQYFGPGTRLTVT.

The CDR3 region has the DNA TGTGCCAGCAGTTTAGTGGAGAACACTGAAGCTTTCTTT. It translates to CASSLVENTEAFF. The chain recombines TRBV28 with TRBJ1-1; D not resolved. Trimming shortened V by 2 bases and J by 1 base, and 5 bases separated the two germline ends. The CDR3 contains 13 residues. Germline V gene data show CDR1 as MDHEN and CDR2 as SYDVKM.

The CDR3 protein is CASNPEGYAWQPQHF. The CDR3 DNA reads as TGTGCCAGCAATCCAGAAGGGTATGCGTGGCAGCCCCAGCATTTT. The rearrangement joins TRBV6-1 to TRBJ1-5; D call uncertain. The V end was cut by 7 bases, the J end by 7 bases, with 20 bases between. CDR1 is MNHNS, CDR2 SASEGT, per germline. This CDR3 is built from 15 residues.

The gene calls are TRBV5-1 and TRBJ2-7, with no clear D. In germline, CDR1 is SGHRS, CDR2 YFSETQ. Between the trimmed V and J ends, which lost 2 bases and 0 bases, there was a span of 12 bases. The CDR3 has 15 amino acids. In nucleotides, the CDR3 is TGCGCCAGCAGCTTAGACCCAGGCACCTCCTACGAGCAGTACTTC. Its translation is CASSLDPGTSYEQYF.

J is TRBJ2-3 and V is TRBV27; TRBD2 aligns across 8 bases. Germline V gives CDR1 MNHEY, CDR2 SMNVEV (reference sequence). The CDR3 sequence is 17 residues long. V lost 2 bases to trimming and J lost 4 bases; unmatched junction nucleotides: 11. Written as DNA, the CDR3 is TGTGCCAGCAGTTTAAGGCCCAGCGGGAGAGCAGCAGATACGCAGTATTTT. Protein product: CASSLRPSGRAADTQYF.

CDR3 protein: CASSPWGSGYEQYF. CDR3 bases: TGTGCCAGTAGTCCCTGGGGGAGCGGGTACGAGCAGTACTTC. The chain uses TRBV19 and TRBJ2-7; the D gene is possibly TRBD2 (6 bases). The CDR3 consists of 14 residues. Trimming removed 5 bases from V and 4 bases from J, with 15 bases in between. Germline V gene sequence: CDR1 LNHDA, CDR2 SQIVND (reference sequence). The whole variable domain, remainder taken from reference TRBV19 and TRBJ2-7, is DGGITQSPKYLFRKEGQNVTLSCEQNLNHDAMYWYRQDPGQGLRLIYYSQIVNDFQKGDIAEGYSVSREKKESFPLTVTSAQKNPTAFYLCASSPWGSGYEQYFGPGTRLTVT.

This rearrangement joins TRBV9 to TRBJ2-3; 10 nucleotides line up with TRBD1. The CDR3 contains 13 residues. Germline loops: CDR1 SGDLS, CDR2 YYNGEE. V trimming: 9 bases; J trimming: 2 bases; junction bases outside the gene matches: 3. As DNA, the CDR3 is TGTGCCACCGGGACAGGGGACACAGATACGCAGTATTTT. It encodes CATGTGDTDTQYF.

This rearrangement joins TRBV11-1 to TRBJ2-5; tentative D call: TRBD1 (5 bases). The CDR3 is made up of 15 amino acids. V was cut by 3 bases and J by 5 bases, with 16 bases left in between. Germline values: CDR1 SGHAT, CDR2 FQDESV (reference sequence). The CDR3 protein is CASSFSDRPRETQYF. CDR3 coding DNA: TGTGCCAGCAGCTTCAGTGACAGACCTCGGGAGACCCAGTACTTC.

The CDR3 reads CASSFRPTGAGDYEQYF. In DNA, the CDR3 is TGTGCCAGCAGCTTTCGACCCACCGGAGCGGGAGATTACGAGCAGTACTTC. V usage is TRBV11-2 and J usage is TRBJ2-7, with 8 bases matching TRBD2. This CDR3 comprises 17 residues. Germline CDR1 is SGHAT and CDR2 is FQNNGV. The V and J ends lost 3 bases and 4 bases, in that order; junction bases with no gene match: 14.

The V gene is TRBV9, the J gene TRBJ2-1, with no clear D. The CDR3 is 15 amino acids. The ends were cut back, 2 bases at V and 0 bases at J, with 9 bases in the middle. CDR1 is SGDLS, CDR2 YYNGEE, per germline. The CDR3 loop reads CASSVSHSSYNEQFF. CDR3 in DNA: TGTGCCAGCAGCGTCTCTCATAGCTCCTACAATGAGCAGTTCTTC.